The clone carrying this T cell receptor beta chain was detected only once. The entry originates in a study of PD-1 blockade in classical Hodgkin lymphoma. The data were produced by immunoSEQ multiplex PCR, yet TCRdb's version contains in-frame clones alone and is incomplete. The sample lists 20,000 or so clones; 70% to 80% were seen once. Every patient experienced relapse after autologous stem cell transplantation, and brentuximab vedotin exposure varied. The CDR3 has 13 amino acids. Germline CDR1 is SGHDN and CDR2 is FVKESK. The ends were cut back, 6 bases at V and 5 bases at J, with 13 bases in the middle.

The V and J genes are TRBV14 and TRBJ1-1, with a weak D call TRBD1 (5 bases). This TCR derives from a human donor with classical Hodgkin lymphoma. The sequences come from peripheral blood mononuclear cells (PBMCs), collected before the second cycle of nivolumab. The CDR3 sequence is CASRQRQFTEAFF. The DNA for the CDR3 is TGTGCCAGCAGACAAAGACAGTTTACTGAAGCTTTCTTT.